The 4 T cell receptor beta chains below come from one sample, sequenced in a study of cytomegalovirus exposure and HLA in healthy donors. Use of 60 Vbeta and 13 Jbeta primers characterized the PCR. Here immunoSEQ multiplex PCR was the method, and the copy in TCRdb shows in-frame clones only, minus some. This sample carries under 150,000 clones, about two thirds of them seen once, and the ten largest clones take about 2.6%. The sequencing sample was made of PBMCs. The receptors shown here come from a woman aged 60 to 75 in good health and CMV-seropositive.

The gene calls are TRBV9 and TRBJ2-6; D may be TRBD1 (5 bases). Deletions cut 0 bases from V and 4 bases from J, with 8 bases between. Germline CDR1 is SGDLS and CDR2 is YYNGEE. The CDR3 contains 15 residues. As DNA, the CDR3 is TGTGCCAGCAGCGTAGGACAGCTAGGGGCCAACGTCCTGACTTTC. Amino acids: CASSVGQLGANVLTF.

This chain connects TRBV6-5 to TRBJ1-1; TRBD1 agrees at 7 bases. The CDR3 has 15 amino acids. CDR1 and CDR2 from the germline V gene are MNHEY and SVGAGI. The V and J ends lost 6 bases and 5 bases, in that order; junction bases with no gene match: 12. CDR3 sequence (DNA): TGTGCCAGCAGCCACTCTGGAGGGGGCCTTACTGAAGCTTTCTTT. It is translated as CASSHSGGGLTEAFF.

Written as DNA, the CDR3 is TGCGCCAGCAGCTCCGGACAGTTAGGGACTGAAGCTTTCTTT. Protein: CASSSGQLGTEAFF. The chain uses TRBV5-1 and TRBJ1-1, with a weak D call TRBD1 (6 bases). Germline values: CDR1 SGHRS, CDR2 YFSETQ. CDR3 length: 14 amino acids. Trimming stripped 3 bases from V and 5 bases from J, with 14 bases between.

In its sample, this clone was seen a few times. The CDR3 protein is CASSEPDRSTEAFF. The CDR3 DNA reads TGTGCCAGCAGCGAGCCGGACAGGAGCACTGAAGCTTTCTTT. The chain joins TRBV9 to TRBJ1-1; 7 bases align to TRBD1. Looked up from germline, CDR1 is SGDLS and CDR2 is YYNGEE. J was trimmed by 4 bases and V by 3 bases; bases with no gene match: 6. This CDR3 has 14 amino acids.